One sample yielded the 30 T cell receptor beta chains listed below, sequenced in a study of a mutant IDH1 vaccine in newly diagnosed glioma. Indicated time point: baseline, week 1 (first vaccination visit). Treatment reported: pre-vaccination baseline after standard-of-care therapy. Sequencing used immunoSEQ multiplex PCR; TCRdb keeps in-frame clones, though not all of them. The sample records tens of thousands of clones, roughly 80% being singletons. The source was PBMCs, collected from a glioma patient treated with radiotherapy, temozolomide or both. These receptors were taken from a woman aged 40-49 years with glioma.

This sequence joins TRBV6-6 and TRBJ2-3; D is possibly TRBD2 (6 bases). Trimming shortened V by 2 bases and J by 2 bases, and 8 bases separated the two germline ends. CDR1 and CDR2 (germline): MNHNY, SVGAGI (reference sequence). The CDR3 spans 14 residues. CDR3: CASSYVDYTDTQYF. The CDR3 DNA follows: TGTGCCAGCAGTTACGTGGACTACACAGATACGCAGTATTTT.

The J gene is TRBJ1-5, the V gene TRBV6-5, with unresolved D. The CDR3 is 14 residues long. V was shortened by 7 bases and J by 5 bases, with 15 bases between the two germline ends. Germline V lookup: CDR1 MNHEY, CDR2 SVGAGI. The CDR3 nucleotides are TGTGCCAGCACCCGTTATGGCGGTCATCAGCCCCAGCATTTT. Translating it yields CASTRYGGHQPQHF.

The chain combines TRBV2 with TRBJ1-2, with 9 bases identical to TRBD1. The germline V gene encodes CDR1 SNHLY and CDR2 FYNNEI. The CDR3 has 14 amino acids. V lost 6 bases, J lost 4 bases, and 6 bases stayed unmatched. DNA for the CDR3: TGTGCCAGCAGGGACACAGGGGGCTCCTATGGCTACACCTTC. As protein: CASRDTGGSYGYTF. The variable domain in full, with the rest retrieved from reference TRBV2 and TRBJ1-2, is EPEVTQTPSHQVTQMGQEVILRCVPISNHLYFYWYRQILGQKVEFLVSFYNNEISEKSEIFDDQFSVERPDGSNFTLKIRSTKLEDSAMYFCASRDTGGSYGYTFGSGTRLTVV.

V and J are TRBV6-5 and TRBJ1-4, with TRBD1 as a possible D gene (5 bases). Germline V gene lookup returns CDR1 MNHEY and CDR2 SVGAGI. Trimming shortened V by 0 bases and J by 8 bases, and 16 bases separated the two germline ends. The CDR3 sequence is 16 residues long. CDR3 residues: CASSYSYEGNREKLFF. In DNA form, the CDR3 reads TGTGCCAGCAGTTACTCCTACGAGGGGAATAGAGAAAAACTGTTTTTT.

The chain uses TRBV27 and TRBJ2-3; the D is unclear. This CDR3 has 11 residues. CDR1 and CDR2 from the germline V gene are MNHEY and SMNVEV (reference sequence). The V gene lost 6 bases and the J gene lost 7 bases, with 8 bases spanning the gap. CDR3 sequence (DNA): TGTGCCAGCAGACTGGCCCATACGCAGTATTTT. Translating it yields CASRLAHTQYF.

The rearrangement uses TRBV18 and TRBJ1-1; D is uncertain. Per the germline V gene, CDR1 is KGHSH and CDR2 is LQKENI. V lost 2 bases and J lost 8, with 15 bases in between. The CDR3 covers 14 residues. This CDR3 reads CASSPGSFRREAFF. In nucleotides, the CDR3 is TGTGCCAGCTCACCAGGGAGCTTTCGACGGGAAGCTTTCTTT.

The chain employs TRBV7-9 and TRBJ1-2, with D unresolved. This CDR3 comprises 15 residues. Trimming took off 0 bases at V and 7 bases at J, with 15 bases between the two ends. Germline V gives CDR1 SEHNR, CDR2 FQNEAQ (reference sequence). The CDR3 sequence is CASSLASSGKSGYTF. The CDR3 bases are TGTGCCAGCAGCTTAGCGAGCTCGGGGAAAAGTGGCTACACCTTC.

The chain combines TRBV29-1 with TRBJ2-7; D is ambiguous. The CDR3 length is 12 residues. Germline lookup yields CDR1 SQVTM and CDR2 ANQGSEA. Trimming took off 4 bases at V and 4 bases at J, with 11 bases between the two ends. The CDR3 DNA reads TGCAGCGTTGGAGGAGTGGCTTACGAGCAGTACTTC. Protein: CSVGGVAYEQYF.

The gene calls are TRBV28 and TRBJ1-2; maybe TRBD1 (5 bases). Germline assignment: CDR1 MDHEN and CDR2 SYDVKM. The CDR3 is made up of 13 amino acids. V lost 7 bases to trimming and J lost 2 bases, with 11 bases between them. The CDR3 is CASNMDTNYGYTF. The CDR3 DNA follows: TGTGCCAGCAATATGGACACGAACTATGGCTACACCTTC.

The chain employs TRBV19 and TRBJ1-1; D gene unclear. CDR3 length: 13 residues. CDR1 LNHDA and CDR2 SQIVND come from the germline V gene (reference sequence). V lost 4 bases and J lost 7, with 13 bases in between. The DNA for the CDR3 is TGTGCCAGTAGTAATGTGCGGGGAGGTGAAGCTTTCTTT. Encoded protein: CASSNVRGGEAFF. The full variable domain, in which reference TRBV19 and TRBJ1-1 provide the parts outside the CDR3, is DGGITQSPKYLFRKEGQNVTLSCEQNLNHDAMYWYRQDPGQGLRLIYYSQIVNDFQKGDIAEGYSVSREKKESFPLTVTSAQKNPTAFYLCASSNVRGGEAFFGQGTRLTVV.

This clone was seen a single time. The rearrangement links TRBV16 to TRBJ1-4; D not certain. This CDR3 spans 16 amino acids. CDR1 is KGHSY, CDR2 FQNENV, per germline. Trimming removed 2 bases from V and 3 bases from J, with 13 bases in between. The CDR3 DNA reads TGTGCCAGCAGCCAAGGAGGAGTACAGCCTAATGAAAAACTGTTTTTT. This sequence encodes CASSQGGVQPNEKLFF.

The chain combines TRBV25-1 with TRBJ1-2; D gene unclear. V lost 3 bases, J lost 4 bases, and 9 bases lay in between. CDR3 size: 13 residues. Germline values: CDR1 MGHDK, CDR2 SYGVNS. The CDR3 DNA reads TGTGCCAGCAGTGAGTACACGACCTATGGCTACACCTTC. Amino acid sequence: CASSEYTTYGYTF.

For the CDR3, the DNA is TGTGCCAGCAGTTACGGGACAGGGGCCTACGAGCAGTACTTC. It codes for CASSYGTGAYEQYF. The rearrangement links TRBV6-5 to TRBJ2-5; 10 nucleotides agree with TRBD1. The J call may be in error: the DNA end matches TRBJ2-7 better. Germline V gene data show CDR1 as MNHEY and CDR2 as SVGAGI. CDR3 length: 14 amino acids.

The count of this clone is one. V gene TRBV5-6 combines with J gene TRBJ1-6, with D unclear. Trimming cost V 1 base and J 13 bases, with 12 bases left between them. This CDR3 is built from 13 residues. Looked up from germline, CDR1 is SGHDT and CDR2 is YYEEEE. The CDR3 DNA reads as TGTGCCAGCAGCTTGAGCTCCCCCCAGCCCCTCCACTTT. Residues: CASSLSSPQPLHF.

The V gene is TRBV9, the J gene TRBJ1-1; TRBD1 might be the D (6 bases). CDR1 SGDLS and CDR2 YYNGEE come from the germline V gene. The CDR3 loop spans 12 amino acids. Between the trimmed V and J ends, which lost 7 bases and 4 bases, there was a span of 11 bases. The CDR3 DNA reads TGTGCCAGCGGGAGAGGGGGCACTGAAGCTTTCTTT. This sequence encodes CASGRGGTEAFF.

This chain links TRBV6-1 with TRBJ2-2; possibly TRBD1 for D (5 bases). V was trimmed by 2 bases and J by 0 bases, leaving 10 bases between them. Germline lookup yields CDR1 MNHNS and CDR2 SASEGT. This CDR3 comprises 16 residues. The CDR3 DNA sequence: TGTGCCAGCAGTGAACAGGGTCTAGCGAACACCGGGGAGCTGTTTTTT. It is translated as CASSEQGLANTGELFF.

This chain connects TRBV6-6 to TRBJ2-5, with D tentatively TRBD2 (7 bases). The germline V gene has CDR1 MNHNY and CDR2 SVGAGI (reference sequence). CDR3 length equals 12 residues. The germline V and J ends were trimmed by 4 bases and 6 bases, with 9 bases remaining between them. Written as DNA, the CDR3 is TGTGCCAGCAGTTGGGGGGGGCAGACCCAGTACTTC. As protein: CASSWGGQTQYF.

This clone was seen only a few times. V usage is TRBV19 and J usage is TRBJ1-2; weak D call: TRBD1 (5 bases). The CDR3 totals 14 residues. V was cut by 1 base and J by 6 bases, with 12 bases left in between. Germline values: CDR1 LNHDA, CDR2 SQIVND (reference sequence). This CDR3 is CASSIVDPGDGYTF. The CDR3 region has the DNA TGTGCCAGTAGTATAGTCGATCCGGGGGATGGCTACACCTTC.

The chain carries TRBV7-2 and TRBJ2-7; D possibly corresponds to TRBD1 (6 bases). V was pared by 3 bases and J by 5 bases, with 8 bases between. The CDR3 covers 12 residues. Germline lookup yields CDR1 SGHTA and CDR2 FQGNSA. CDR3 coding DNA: TGTGCCAGCAGCTTTGAGGGGGACGAGCAGTACTTC. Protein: CASSFEGDEQYF.

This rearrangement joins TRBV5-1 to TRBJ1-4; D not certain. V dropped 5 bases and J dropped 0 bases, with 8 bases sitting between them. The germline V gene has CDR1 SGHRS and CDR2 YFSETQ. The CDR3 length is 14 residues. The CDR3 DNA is TGCGCCAGCAGGCAGGTCCCAACTAATGAAAAACTGTTTTTT. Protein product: CASRQVPTNEKLFF.

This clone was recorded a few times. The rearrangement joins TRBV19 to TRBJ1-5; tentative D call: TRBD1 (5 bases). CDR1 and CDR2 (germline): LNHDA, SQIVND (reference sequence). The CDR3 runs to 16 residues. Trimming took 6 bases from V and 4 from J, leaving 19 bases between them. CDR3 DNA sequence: TGTGCCAGTAGGCAACCCTCCCAGGGAAGGAATCAGCCCCAGCATTTT. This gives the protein CASRQPSQGRNQPQHF.

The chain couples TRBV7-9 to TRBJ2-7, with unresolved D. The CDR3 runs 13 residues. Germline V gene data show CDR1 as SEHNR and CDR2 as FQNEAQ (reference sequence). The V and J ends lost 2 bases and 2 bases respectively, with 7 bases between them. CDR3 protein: CASSLNSPYEQYF. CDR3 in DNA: TGTGCCAGCAGCTTAAACAGTCCCTACGAGCAGTACTTC. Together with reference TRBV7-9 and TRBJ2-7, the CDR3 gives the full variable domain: DTGVSQNPRHKITKRGQNVTFRCDPISEHNRLYWYRQTLGQGPEFLTYFQNEAQLEKSRLLSDRFSAERPKGSFSTLEIQRTEQGDSAMYLCASSLNSPYEQYFGPGTRLTVT.

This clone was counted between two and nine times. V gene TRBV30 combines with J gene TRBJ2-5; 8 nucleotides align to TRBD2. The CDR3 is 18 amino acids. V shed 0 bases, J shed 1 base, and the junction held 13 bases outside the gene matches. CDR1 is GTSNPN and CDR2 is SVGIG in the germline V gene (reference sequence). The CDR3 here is CAWSVRQLGRGAQETQYF. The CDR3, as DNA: TGTGCCTGGAGTGTACGGCAACTCGGGCGGGGGGCCCAAGAGACCCAGTACTTC.

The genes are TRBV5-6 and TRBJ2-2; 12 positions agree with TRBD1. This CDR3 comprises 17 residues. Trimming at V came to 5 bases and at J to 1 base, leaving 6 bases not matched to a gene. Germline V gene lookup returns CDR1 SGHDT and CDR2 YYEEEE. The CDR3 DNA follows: TGTGCCAGCAGTACCGGGACAGGGGGCTGGAACACCGGGGAGCTGTTTTTT. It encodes CASSTGTGGWNTGELFF.

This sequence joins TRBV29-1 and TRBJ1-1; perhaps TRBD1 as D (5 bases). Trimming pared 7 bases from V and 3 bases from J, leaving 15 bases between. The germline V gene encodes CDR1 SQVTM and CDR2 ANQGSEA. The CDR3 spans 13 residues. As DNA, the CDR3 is TGCAGCGGTAGGGTCAGGGTCTACACTGAAGCTTTCTTT. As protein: CSGRVRVYTEAFF. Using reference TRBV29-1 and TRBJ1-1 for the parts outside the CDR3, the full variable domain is SAVISQKPSRDICQRGTSLTIQCQVDSQVTMMFWYRQQPGQSLTLIATANQGSEATYESGFVIDKFPISRPNLTFSTLTVSNMSPEDSSIYLCSGRVRVYTEAFFGQGTRLTVV.

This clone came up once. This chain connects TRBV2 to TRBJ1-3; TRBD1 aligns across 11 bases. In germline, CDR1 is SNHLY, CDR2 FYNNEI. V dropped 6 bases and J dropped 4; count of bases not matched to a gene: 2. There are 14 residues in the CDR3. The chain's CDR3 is CASSGQGAGNTIYF. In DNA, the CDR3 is TGTGCCAGCAGCGGACAGGGGGCGGGAAACACCATATATTTT.

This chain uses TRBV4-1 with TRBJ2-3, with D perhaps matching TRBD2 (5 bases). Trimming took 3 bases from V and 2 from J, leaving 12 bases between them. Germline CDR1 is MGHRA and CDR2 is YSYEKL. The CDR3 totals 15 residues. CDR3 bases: TGCGCCAGCAGCCACCCACGGGGTATCACAGATACGCAGTATTTT. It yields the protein CASSHPRGITDTQYF.

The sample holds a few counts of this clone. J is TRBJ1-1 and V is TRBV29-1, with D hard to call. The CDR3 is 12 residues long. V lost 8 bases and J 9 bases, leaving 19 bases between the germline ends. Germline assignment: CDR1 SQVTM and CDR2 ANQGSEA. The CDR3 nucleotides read TGCAGCTCCTTCATATCGAGTGGTCAAGCTTTCTTT. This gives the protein CSSFISSGQAFF.

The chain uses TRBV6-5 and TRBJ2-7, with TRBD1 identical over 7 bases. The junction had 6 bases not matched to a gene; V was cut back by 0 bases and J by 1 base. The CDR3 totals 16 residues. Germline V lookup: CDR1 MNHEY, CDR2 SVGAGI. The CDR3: CASSYSTGQSSYEQYF. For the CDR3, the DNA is TGTGCCAGCAGTTACTCGACGGGACAGTCGTCCTACGAGCAGTACTTC.

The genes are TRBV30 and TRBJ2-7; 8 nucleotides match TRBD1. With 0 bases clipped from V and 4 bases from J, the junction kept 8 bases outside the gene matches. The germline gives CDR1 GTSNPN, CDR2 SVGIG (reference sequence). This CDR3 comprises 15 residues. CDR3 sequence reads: CAWSVPPRGRYEQYF. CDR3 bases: TGTGCCTGGAGTGTACCCCCCAGGGGGCGGTACGAGCAGTACTTC.